This TCR beta chain was obtained from a study of blood T cell repertoires in COVID-19. Study in general: Researchers got acute and convalescent COVID-19 samples from the United States, Italy and Spain. Sources were T cells, B-cell-depleted T cells, or PBMCs; the material itself was cDNA or gDNA.

Per the study methods: Reference gene primers were amplified, and this amplification served to estimate nucleated cell counts. Sequenced by immunoSEQ multiplex PCR; TCRdb stores in-frame clones only, minus some. Clone size and V and J calls were adopted from that table, with D and trimming inferred from the DNA. Of roughly 140,000 clones listed, around 86% are singletons. The TCR originated in a woman aged 80 or older with acute or convalescent COVID-19. The sample consisted of peripheral blood.

DNA of the CDR3: TGTGCCAGCAGCTTGCGACTAGCGGGGGCTTACGAGCAGTACTTC. Encoded protein: CASSLRLAGAYEQYF. The V call is TRBV5-4, the J call TRBJ2-7, with 12 positions matching TRBD2. Germline CDR1 and CDR2: SGHNT and YYREEE (reference sequence). The CDR3 has 15 amino acids. J was trimmed by 4 bases and V by 1 base; bases with no gene match: 3.